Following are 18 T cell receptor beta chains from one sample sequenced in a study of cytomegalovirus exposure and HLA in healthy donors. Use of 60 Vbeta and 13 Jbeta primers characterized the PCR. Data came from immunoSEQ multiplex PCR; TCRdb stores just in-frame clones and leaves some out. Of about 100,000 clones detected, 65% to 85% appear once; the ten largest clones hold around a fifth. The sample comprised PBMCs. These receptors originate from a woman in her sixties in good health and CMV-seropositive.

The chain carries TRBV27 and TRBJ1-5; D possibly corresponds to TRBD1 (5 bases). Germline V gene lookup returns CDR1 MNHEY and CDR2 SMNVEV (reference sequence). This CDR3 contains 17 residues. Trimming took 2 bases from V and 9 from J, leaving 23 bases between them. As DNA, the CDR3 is TGTGCCAGCAGTTTAAGGGGCGGTGGGAGTTCCGGGGGGCCCCAGCATTTT. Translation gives CASSLRGGGSSGGPQHF.

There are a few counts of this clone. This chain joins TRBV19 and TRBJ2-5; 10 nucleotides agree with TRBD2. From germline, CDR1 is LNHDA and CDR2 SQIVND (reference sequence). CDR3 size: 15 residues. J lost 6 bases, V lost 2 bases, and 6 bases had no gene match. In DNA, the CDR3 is TGTGCCAGTAGTATAATTAGCGGGAGGCAAAAGACCCAGTACTTC. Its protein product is CASSIISGRQKTQYF.

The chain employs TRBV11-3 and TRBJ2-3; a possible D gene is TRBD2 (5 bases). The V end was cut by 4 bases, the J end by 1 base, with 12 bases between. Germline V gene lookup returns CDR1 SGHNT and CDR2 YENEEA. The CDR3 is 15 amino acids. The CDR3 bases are TGTGCCAGCAGCTCCGACTTGGAGGGCACAGATACGCAGTATTTT. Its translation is CASSSDLEGTDTQYF.

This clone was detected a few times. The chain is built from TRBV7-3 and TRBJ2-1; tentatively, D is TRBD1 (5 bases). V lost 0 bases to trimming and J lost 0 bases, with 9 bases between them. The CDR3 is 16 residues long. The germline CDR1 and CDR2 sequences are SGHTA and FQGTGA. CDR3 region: CASSLTADSSYNEQFF. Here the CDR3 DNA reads TGTGCCAGCAGCTTAACAGCTGACAGCTCCTACAATGAGCAGTTCTTC.

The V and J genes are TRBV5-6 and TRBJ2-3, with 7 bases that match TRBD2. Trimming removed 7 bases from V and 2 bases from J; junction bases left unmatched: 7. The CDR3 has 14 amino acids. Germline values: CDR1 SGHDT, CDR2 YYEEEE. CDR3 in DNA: TGTGCCAGCGGACCGGGACTAATCACAGATACGCAGTATTTT. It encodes CASGPGLITDTQYF.

The CDR3 loop reads CASSVGLGGQGARNGYTF. CDR3 nucleotide sequence: TGTGCCAGCAGCGTAGGGCTGGGGGGACAGGGAGCAAGAAATGGCTACACCTTC. The chain uses TRBV9 and TRBJ1-2, with TRBD1 matching over 9 bases. This CDR3 is 18 amino acids long. J lost 6 bases, V lost 0 bases, and 15 bases had no gene match. Germline CDR1 reads SGDLS; CDR2 reads YYNGEE. Full variable domain (rest looked up from reference TRBV9 and TRBJ1-2): DSGVTQTPKHLITATGQRVTLRCSPRSGDLSVYWYQQSLDQGLQFLIQYYNGEERAKGNILERFSAQQFPDLHSELNLSSLELGDSALYFCASSVGLGGQGARNGYTFGSGTRLTVV.

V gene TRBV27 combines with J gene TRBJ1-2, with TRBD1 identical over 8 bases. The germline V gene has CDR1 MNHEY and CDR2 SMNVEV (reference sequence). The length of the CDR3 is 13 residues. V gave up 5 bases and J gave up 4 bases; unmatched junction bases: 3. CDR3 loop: CASSPTGGYGYTF. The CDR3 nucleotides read TGTGCCAGCAGTCCTACAGGGGGCTATGGCTACACCTTC.

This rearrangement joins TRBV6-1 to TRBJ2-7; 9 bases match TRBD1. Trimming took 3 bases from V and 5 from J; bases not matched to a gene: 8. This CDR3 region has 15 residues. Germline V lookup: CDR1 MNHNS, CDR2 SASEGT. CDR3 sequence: CASSDLDRGEDEQYF. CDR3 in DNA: TGTGCCAGCAGTGACCTGGACAGGGGCGAAGACGAGCAGTACTTC.

The CDR3 spells CASSTRFSEAFF. The CDR3 DNA is TGTGCCAGCAGTACACGATTCTCCGAAGCTTTCTTT. The V gene is TRBV6-1, the J gene TRBJ1-1; D call uncertain. The germline V gene encodes CDR1 MNHNS and CDR2 SASEGT. The length of the CDR3 is 12 residues. V was pared by 5 bases and J by 8 bases, with 12 bases between.

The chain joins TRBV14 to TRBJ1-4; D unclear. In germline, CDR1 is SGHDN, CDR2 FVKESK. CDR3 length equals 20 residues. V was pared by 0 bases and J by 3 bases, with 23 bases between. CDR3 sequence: CASSQDRFGQALQANEKLFF. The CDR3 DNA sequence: TGTGCCAGCAGCCAAGATCGGTTTGGGCAGGCCTTGCAGGCTAATGAAAAACTGTTTTTT.

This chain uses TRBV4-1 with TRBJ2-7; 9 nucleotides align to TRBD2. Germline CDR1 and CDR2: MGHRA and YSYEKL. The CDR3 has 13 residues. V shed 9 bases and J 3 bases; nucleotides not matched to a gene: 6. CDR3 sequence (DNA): TGCGCCAGTAGCGGGAGTCCGTACTACGAGCAGTACTTC. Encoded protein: CASSGSPYYEQYF.

The CDR3 nucleotides read TGTGCCAGCAGTTTGGCCAGGGGGTTCTACAATGAGCAGTTCTTC. Its translation: CASSLARGFYNEQFF. The chain has TRBV28 and TRBJ2-1, with 7 bases aligning to TRBD1. V lost 3 bases, J lost 3 bases, and 5 bases stayed unmatched. Germline assignment: CDR1 MDHEN and CDR2 SYDVKM. The CDR3 has 15 amino acids.

The CDR3 reads CASSWYNEQFF. CDR3 in DNA: TGTGCCAGTAGCTGGTACAATGAGCAGTTCTTC. This chain links TRBV2 with TRBJ2-1; unclear D gene. Germline values: CDR1 SNHLY, CDR2 FYNNEI. CDR3 length equals 11 residues. Trimming cost V 9 bases and J 4 bases, with 7 bases left between them.

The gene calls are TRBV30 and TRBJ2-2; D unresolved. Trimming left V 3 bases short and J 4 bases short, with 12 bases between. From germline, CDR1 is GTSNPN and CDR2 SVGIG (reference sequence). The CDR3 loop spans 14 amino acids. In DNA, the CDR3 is TGTGCCTGGAGGCTCTCCGGGTCCACCGGGGAGCTGTTTTTT. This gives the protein CAWRLSGSTGELFF.

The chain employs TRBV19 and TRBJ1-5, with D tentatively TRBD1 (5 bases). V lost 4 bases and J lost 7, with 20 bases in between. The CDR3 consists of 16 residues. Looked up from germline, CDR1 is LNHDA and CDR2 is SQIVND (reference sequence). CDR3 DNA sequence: TGTGCCAGTAGTAAACGGTGGCAGGGTGTCTACCAGCCCCAGCATTTT. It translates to CASSKRWQGVYQPQHF.

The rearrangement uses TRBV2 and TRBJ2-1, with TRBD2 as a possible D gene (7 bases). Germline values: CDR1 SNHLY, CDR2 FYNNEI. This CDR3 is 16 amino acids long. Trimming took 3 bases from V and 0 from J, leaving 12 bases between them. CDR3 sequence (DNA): TGTGCCAGCAGTGAGAGAGCGGGACACTCCTACAATGAGCAGTTCTTC. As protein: CASSERAGHSYNEQFF.

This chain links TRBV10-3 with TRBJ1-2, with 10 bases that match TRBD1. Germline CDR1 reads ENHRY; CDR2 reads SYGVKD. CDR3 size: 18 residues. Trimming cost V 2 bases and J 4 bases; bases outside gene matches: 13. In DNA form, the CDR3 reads TGTGCCATCAGTGAGACCGCGACTTGGGACAGGGGAAGCTATGGCTACACCTTC. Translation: CAISETATWDRGSYGYTF.

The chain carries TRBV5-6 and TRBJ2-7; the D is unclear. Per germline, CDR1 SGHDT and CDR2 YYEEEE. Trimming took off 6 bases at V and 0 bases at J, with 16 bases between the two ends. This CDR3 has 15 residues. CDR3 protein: CASISKSRSSYEQYF. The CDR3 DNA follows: TGTGCCAGCATATCGAAGTCCCGGAGCTCCTACGAGCAGTACTTC.